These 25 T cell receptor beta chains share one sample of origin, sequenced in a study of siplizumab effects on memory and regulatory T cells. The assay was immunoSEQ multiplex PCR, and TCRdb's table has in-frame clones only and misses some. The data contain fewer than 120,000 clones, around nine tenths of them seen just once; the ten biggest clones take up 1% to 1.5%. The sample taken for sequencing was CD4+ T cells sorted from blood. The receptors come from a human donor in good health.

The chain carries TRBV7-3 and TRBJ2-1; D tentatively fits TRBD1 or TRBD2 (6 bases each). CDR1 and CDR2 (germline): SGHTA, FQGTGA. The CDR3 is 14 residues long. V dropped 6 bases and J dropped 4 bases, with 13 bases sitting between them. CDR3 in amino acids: CASSPGAVYNEQFF. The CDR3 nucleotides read TGTGCCAGCAGTCCGGGGGCCGTTTACAATGAGCAGTTCTTC.

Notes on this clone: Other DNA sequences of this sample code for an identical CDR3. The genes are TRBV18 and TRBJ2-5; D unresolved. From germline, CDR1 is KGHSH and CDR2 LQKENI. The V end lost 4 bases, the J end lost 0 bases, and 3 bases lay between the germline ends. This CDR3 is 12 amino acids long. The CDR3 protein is CASSLYQETQYF. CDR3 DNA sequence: TGTGCCAGCTCACTGTACCAAGAGACCCAGTACTTC. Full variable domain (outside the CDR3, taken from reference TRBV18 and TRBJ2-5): NAGVMQNPRHLVRRRGQEARLRCSPMKGHSHVYWYRQLPEEGLKFMVYLQKENIIDESGMPKERFSAEFPKEGPSILRIQQVVRGDSAAYFCASSLYQETQYFGPGTRLLVL.

DNA of the CDR3: TGTGCCAGCAGCTTAATGGGGTCAGAAGACGATGAGCAGTTCTTC. This encodes CASSLMGSEDDEQFF. This rearrangement joins TRBV11-3 to TRBJ2-1; D is unclear. There are 15 residues in the CDR3. Trimming shortened V by 2 bases and J by 8 bases, and 16 bases separated the two germline ends. Per the germline V gene, CDR1 is SGHNT and CDR2 is YENEEA.

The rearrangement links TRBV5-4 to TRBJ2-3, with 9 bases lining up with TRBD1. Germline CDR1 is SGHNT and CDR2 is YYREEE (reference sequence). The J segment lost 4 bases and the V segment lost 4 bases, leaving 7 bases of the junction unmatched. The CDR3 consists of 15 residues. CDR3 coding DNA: TGTGCCAGCAGCATAGGGACAGGGAGGGCAGATACGCAGTATTTT. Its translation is CASSIGTGRADTQYF.

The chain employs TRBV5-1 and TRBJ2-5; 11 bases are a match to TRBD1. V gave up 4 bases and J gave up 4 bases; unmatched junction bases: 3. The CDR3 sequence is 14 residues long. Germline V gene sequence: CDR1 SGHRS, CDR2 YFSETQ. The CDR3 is CASSPGTGGETQYF. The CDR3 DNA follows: TGCGCCAGCAGCCCAGGGACAGGGGGAGAGACCCAGTACTTC.

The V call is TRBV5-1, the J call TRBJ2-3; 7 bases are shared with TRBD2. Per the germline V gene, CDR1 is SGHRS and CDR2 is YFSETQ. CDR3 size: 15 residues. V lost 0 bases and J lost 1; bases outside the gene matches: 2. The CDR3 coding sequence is TGCGCCAGCAGCTTGGCGGGGGGAGGCACAGATACGCAGTATTTT. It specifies CASSLAGGGTDTQYF.

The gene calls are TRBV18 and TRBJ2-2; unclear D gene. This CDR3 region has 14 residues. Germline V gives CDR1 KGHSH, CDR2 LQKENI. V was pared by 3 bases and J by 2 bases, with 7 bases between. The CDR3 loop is CASSPRSNTGELFF. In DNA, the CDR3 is TGTGCCAGCTCACCGAGGAGTAACACCGGGGAGCTGTTTTTT.

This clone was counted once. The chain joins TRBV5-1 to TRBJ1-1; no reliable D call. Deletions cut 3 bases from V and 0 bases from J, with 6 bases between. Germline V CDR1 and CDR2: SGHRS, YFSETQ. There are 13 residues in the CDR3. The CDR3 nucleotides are TGCGCCAGCAGCTCGGGGATGAACACTGAAGCTTTCTTT. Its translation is CASSSGMNTEAFF.

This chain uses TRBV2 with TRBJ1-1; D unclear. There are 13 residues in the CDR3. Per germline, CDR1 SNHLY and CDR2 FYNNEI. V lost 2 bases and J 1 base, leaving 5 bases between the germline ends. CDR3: CASSERENTEAFF. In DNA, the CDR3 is TGTGCCAGCAGTGAAAGAGAGAACACTGAAGCTTTCTTT.

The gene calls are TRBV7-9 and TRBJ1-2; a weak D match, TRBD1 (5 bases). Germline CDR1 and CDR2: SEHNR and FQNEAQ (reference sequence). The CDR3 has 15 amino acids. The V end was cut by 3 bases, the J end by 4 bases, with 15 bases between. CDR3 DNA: TGTGCCAGCAGCTTCGGCGAGGGACCGGGCTATGGCTACACCTTC. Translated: CASSFGEGPGYGYTF.

CDR3 nucleotides: TGTGCCAGCAGTCACAGGGGGCGCGGCAATGAGCAGTTCTTC. It is translated as CASSHRGRGNEQFF. The V call is TRBV27, the J call TRBJ2-1; 9 bases map to TRBD1. Germline CDR1 reads MNHEY; CDR2 reads SMNVEV (reference sequence). V was pared by 5 bases and J by 6 bases, with 5 bases of the junction left unmatched. This CDR3 contains 14 residues.

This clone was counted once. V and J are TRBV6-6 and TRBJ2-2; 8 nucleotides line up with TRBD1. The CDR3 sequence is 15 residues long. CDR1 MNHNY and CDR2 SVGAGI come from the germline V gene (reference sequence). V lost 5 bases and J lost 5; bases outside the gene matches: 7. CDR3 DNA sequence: TGTGCCAGCAGTCCAGGGGGCGTAACTACCGGGGAGCTGTTTTTT. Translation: CASSPGGVTTGELFF.

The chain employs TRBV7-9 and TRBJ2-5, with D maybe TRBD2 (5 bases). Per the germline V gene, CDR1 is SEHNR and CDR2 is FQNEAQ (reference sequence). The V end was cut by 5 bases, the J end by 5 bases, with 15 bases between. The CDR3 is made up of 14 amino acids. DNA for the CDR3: TGTGCCAGCAGCCCGAGACGGGGTGACGAGACCCAGTACTTC. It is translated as CASSPRRGDETQYF.

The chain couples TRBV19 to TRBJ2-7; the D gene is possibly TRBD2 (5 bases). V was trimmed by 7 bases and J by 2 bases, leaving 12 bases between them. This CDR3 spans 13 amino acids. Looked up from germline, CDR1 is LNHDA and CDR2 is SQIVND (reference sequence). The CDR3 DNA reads TGTGCCAGTAATGAGGGCGGTACCTACGAGCAGTACTTC. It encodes CASNEGGTYEQYF.

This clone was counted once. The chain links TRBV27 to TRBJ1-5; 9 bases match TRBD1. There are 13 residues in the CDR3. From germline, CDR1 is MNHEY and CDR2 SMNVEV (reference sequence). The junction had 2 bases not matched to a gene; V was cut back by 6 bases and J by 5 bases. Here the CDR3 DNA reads TGTGCCAGCAGATGGGACAGGGATCAGCCCCAGCATTTT. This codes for CASRWDRDQPQHF.

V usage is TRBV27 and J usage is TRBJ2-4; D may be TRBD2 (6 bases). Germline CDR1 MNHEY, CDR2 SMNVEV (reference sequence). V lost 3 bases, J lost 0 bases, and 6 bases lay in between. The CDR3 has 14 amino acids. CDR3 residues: CASSLGLAKNIQYF. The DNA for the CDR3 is TGTGCCAGCAGTTTGGGACTAGCCAAAAACATTCAGTACTTC.

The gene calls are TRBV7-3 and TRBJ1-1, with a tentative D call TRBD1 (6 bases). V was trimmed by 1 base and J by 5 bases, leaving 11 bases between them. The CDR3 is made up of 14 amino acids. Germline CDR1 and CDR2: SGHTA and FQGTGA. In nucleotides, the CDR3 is TGTGCCAGCAGCTTAAGCGGTCAGGGGACTGAAGCTTTCTTT. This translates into CASSLSGQGTEAFF.

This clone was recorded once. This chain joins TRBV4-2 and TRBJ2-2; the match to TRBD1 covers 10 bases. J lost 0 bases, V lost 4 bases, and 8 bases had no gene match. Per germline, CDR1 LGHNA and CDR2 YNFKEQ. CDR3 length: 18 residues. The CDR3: CASSLRDRGFSNTGELFF. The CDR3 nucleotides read TGTGCCAGCAGCCTCCGGGACAGGGGATTTTCGAACACCGGGGAGCTGTTTTTT.

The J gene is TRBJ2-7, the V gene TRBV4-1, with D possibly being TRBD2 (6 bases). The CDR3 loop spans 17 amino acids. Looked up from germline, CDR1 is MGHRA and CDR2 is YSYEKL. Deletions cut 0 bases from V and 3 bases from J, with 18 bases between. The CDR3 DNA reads TGCGCCAGCAGCCAAGATAGGTACCTCGGCGGGGACTACGAGCAGTACTTC. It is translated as CASSQDRYLGGDYEQYF.

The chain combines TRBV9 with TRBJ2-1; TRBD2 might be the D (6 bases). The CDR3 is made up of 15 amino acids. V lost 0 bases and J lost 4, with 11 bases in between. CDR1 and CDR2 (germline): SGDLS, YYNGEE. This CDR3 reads CASSVEGGGYNEQFF. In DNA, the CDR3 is TGTGCCAGCAGCGTAGAGGGTGGGGGGTACAATGAGCAGTTCTTC.

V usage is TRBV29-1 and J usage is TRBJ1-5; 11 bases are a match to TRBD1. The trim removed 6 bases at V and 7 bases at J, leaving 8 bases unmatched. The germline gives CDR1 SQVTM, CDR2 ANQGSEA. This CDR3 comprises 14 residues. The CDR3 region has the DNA TGCAGCGTCCGATTGGGGACAGGGGGACAGCCCCAGCATTTT. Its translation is CSVRLGTGGQPQHF.

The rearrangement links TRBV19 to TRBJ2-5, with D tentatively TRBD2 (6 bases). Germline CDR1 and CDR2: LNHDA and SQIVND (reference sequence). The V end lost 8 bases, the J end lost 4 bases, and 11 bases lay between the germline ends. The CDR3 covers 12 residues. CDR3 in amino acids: CASAQGGETQYF. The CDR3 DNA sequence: TGTGCCAGTGCTCAGGGAGGAGAGACCCAGTACTTC.

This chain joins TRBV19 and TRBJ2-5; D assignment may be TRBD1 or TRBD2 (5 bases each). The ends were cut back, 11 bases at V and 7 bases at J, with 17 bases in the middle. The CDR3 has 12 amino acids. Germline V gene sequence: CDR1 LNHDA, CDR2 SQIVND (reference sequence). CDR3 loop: CASGTVLGTQYF. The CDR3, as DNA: TGTGCCTCCGGGACGGTGTTGGGGACCCAGTACTTC.

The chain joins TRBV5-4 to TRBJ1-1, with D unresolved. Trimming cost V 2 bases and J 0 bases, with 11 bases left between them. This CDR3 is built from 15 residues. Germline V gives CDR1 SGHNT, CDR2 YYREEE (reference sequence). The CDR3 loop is CASSLTAGMNTEAFF. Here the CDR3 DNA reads TGTGCCAGCAGCTTAACAGCCGGAATGAACACTGAAGCTTTCTTT.

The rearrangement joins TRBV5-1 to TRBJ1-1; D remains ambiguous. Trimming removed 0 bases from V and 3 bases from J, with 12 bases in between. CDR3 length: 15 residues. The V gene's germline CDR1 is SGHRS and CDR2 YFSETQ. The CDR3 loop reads CASSLVGRPDTEAFF. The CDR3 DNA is TGCGCCAGCAGCTTGGTTGGACGCCCGGACACTGAAGCTTTCTTT.